This is a list of T cell receptor beta chains from one sample in a study of shared clonotypes between healthy human individuals. Using immunoSEQ multiplex PCR, the repertoire was profiled, and TCRdb retains in-frame clones only, with some absent. The sample consists of hundreds of thousands of clones, more than 70% of them appearing once. Input material: memory CD4+ T cells sorted from blood. The origin of the receptors is a woman aged 25 to 39 in good health. CDR3s include the opening cysteine and the closing phenylalanine or tryptophan. Fields, in order: V gene, J gene, clone size, D gene, CDR3 DNA, CDR3 protein. A D gene is named only where the DNA matches it firmly. A clone size is listed for some rows: how often the clone was seen (once, few, many), or a class if it is expanded.

TRBV28	TRBJ1-1	-	TRBD1	TGTGCCACAGGGGGGGGGTCGCACACTGAAGCTTTCTTT	CATGGGSHTEAFF
TRBV7-8	TRBJ2-1	-	-	TGTGCCAGCAGCTTAGCTAGCAATGAGCAGTTCTTC	CASSLASNEQFF
TRBV28	TRBJ1-2	many	-	TGTGCCAGCAGCCGGGGACAAATCGCTAACTATGGCTACACCTTC	CASSRGQIANYGYTF
TRBV2	TRBJ2-5	-	TRBD1	TGTGCCAGCAAAGGGGGCCCAGAGACCCAGTACTTC	CASKGGPETQYF
TRBV19	TRBJ1-1	few	-	TGTGCCAGTAGTATCCGAGCGAGGGAGGGTAATGAAGCTTTCTTT	CASSIRAREGNEAFF
TRBV10-3	TRBJ2-7	-	TRBD2	TGTGCCATCGGGACTAGCGATTCCTACGAGCAGTACTTC	CAIGTSDSYEQYF
TRBV28	TRBJ2-1	-	TRBD2	TGTGCCAGCAAGAGGGGTAGCGGGAGTGAATACAATGAGCAGTTCTTC	CASKRGSGSEYNEQFF
TRBV10-3	TRBJ2-7	-	TRBD2	TGTGCCATCAGGGGGACTAGCGGGAGACACGAGCAGTACTTC	CAIRGTSGRHEQYF
TRBV9	TRBJ2-3	-	TRBD2	TGTGCCAGCAGCGTAGGGACTAGCGGGAGCACAGATACGCAGTATTTT	CASSVGTSGSTDTQYF
TRBV30	TRBJ2-5	-	TRBD2	TGTGCCTGGAGTGTACTTTTGGGAGGGGAGACCCAGTACTTC	CAWSVLLGGETQYF
TRBV28	TRBJ1-4	-	-	TGTGCCAGCAGTCTTCAGGGTGAAAAACTGTTTTTT	CASSLQGEKLFF
TRBV5-1	TRBJ1-3	-	-	TGCGCCAGCAGCTCTCACACTGGAAACACCATATATTTT	CASSSHTGNTIYF
TRBV18	TRBJ1-5	-	TRBD1	TGTGCCAGCTCACTGTTATCCGGGACAGGGGTTGGTCAGCCCCAGCATTTT	CASSLLSGTGVGQPQHF
TRBV19	TRBJ1-5	few	-	TGTGCCAGTAACGATTGGAGGGGGGGTAAGGATCAGCCCCAGCATTTT	CASNDWRGGKDQPQHF
TRBV5-1	TRBJ2-7	-	-	TGCGCCAGCAGCTTGGGAGGGGGTTCCTACGAGCAGTACTTC	CASSLGGGSYEQYF
TRBV6-5	TRBJ2-7	many	TRBD2	TGTGCCAGCAGTGCACCGGGACTAGCGACCTACGAGCAGTACTTC	CASSAPGLATYEQYF
TRBV4-1	TRBJ2-5	-	TRBD2	TGCGCCAGCAGCCGACGACTAGCGGAGGGGGAGACCCAGTACTTC	CASSRRLAEGETQYF
TRBV6-6	TRBJ2-2	-	-	TGTGCCAGCAGTCCCTTGGGGAACACCGGGGAGCTGTTTTTT	CASSPLGNTGELFF
TRBV5-1	TRBJ2-3	-	-	TGCGCCAGCAGCTCGGGTACGCAGTATTTT	CASSSGTQYF
TRBV7-9	TRBJ2-1	-	TRBD2	TGTGCCAGCAGCCCCATGGGACTAGCTTCTCCCAATGAGCAGTTCTTC	CASSPMGLASPNEQFF
TRBV19	TRBJ2-7	few	TRBD1	TGTGCCAGTAGTTCTCGGACAGGGGGATCTGCCGAGCAGTACTTC	CASSSRTGGSAEQYF
TRBV28	TRBJ1-2	-	-	TGTGCCAGCAGTTTAGGGGCAGGGAGGGACTATGGCTACACCTTC	CASSLGAGRDYGYTF
TRBV5-1	TRBJ2-5	few	TRBD2	TGCGCCAGCAAAAGATCAGCGGGAGAAGTGGAGACCCAGTACTTC	CASKRSAGEVETQYF
TRBV28	TRBJ1-1	few	-	TGTGCCAGCATGTCTCCCAGGGAAGCTTTCTTT	CASMSPREAFF
TRBV2	TRBJ2-7	-	TRBD2	TGTGCCAGCGGGACTAGCGGAGGCCGGGAGCAGTACTTC	CASGTSGGREQYF
TRBV7-6	TRBJ2-5	-	TRBD2	TGTGCCAGCAGCGTCGGGGTAGCGGGTATCCAAGAGACCCAGTACTTC	CASSVGVAGIQETQYF
TRBV5-4	TRBJ2-7	-	-	TGTGCCAGCAGCCATAAGGTAGTAGGAGGGACCTACGAGCAGTACTTC	CASSHKVVGGTYEQYF